This T cell receptor beta chain is from a study of blood T cell repertoires in COVID-19. Study details: COVID-19 samples from acute and convalescent phases originated in the United States, Italy and Spain. PBMCs, B-cell-depleted T cells, or T cells were the source of the cDNA or gDNA that made up the material.

The CDR3 has 15 residues. Trimming cost V 3 bases and J 3 bases, with 12 bases left between them. Germline V gene data show CDR1 as MGHRA and CDR2 as YSYEKL. In the original processing: It was from reference gene primer amplification that nucleated cell counts were estimated. The table came from immunoSEQ multiplex PCR; TCRdb's copy has only in-frame clones and leaves some out. The DNA gave D and trimming, while V, J and clone size come from that table. The sample consists of 110,000 to 150,000 clones, almost 80% of them appearing once. This rearrangement joins TRBV4-1 to TRBJ2-1; possibly TRBD2 for D (6 bases). Sequencing was done on a sample of peripheral blood. This TCR derives from a man aged 45-65 years with active or convalescent COVID-19. The CDR3 nucleotides are TGCGCCAGCAGCCATCTTTCCGGGGGCTACAATGAGCAGTTCTTC. Protein sequence: CASSHLSGGYNEQFF.